The T cell receptor (beta chain) described here comes from a study of blood T cell repertoires in COVID-19. In the study overall: The samples span acute and convalescent COVID-19 from the United States, Italy and Spain. PBMCs, B-cell-depleted T cells, or T cells were the source of the cDNA or gDNA that made up the material.

The CDR3 extends over 18 amino acids. Germline-derived CDR1 and CDR2 are SGHTA and FQGNSA. The V segment lost 5 bases and the J segment 0 bases; nucleotides outside the gene matches: 9. Profiled with immunoSEQ multiplex PCR; TCRdb holds only in-frame clones, not every one. This table holds about 200,000 clones, 86% found once. The receptor comes from a man aged 25-45 years who had recovered from COVID-19. Sequencing used peripheral blood. The chain is built from TRBV7-2 and TRBJ2-7, with 14 bases aligning to TRBD2. The CDR3 sequence: CASSIRTSGGPGSYEQYF. The CDR3 DNA reads as TGTGCCAGCAGCATACGGACTAGCGGGGGGCCAGGCTCCTACGAGCAGTACTTC. Complete variable domain (other parts from reference TRBV7-2 and TRBJ2-7): GAGVSQSPSNKVTEKGKDVELRCDPISGHTALYWYRQSLGQGLEFLIYFQGNSAPDKSGLPSDRFSAERTGGSVSTLTIQRTQQEDSAVYLCASSIRTSGGPGSYEQYFGPGTRLTVT.